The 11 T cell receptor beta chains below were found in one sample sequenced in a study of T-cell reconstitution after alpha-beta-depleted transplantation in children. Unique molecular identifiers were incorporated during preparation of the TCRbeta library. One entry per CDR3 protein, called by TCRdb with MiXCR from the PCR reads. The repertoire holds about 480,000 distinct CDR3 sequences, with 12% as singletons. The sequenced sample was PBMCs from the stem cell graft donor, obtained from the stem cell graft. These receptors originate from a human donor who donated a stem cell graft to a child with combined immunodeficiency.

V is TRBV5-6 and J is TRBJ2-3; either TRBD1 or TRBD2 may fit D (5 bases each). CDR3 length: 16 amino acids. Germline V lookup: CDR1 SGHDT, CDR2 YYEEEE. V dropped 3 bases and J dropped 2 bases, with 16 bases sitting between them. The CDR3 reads CASSSPWGSNTDTQYF. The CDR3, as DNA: TGTGCCAGCAGCTCCCCTTGGGGGAGCAACACAGATACGCAGTATTTT.

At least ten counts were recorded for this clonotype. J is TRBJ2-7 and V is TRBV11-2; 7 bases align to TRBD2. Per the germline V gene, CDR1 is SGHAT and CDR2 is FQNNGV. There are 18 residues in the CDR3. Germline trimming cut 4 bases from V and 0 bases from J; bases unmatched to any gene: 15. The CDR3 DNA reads TGTGCCAGCAGCTCCTTCTCTAGCGGTTGGGGGAGCTCCTACGAGCAGTACTTC. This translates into CASSSFSSGWGSSYEQYF. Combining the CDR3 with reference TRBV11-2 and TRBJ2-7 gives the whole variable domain EAGVAQSPRYKIIEKRQSVAFWCNPISGHATLYWYQQILGQGPKLLIQFQNNGVVDDSQLPKDRFSAERLKGVDSTLKIQPAKLEDSAVYLCASSSFSSGWGSSYEQYFGPGTRLTVT.

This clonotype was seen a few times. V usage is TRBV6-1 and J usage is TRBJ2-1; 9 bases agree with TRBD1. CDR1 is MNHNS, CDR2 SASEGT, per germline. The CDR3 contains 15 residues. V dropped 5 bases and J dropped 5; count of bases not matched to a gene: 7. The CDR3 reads CASSTRDRANNEQFF. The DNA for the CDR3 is TGTGCCAGCAGTACCCGGGACAGGGCAAACAATGAGCAGTTCTTC.

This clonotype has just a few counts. The CDR3, as DNA: TGTGCCAGCAGCTTCTTTAGATTCAATGAGCAGTTCTTC. Residues: CASSFFRFNEQFF. V usage is TRBV7-2 and J usage is TRBJ2-1; D call uncertain. Germline CDR1 reads SGHTA; CDR2 reads FQGNSA. Trimming stripped 3 bases from V and 6 bases from J, with 9 bases between. The CDR3 runs to 13 residues. The variable domain in full, with the rest retrieved from reference TRBV7-2 and TRBJ2-1, is GAGVSQSPSNKVTEKGKDVELRCDPISGHTALYWYRQSLGQGLEFLIYFQGNSAPDKSGLPSDRFSAERTGGSVSTLTIQRTQQEDSAVYLCASSFFRFNEQFFGPGTRLTVL.

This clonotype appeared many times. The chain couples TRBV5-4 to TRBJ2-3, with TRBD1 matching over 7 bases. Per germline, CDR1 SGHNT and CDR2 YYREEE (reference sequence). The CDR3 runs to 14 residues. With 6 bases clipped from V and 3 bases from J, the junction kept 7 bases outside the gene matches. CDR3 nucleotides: TGTGCCAGCATCCCGCAGGGGGAGACAGATACGCAGTATTTT. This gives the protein CASIPQGETDTQYF.

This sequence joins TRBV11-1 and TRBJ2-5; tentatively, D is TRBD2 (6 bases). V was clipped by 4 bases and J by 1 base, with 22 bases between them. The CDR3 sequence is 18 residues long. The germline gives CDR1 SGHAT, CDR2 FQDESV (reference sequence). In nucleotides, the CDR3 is TGTGCCAGCAGCTGGGATGGATTCAGCGGGCTCACCCAAGAGACCCAGTACTTC. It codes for CASSWDGFSGLTQETQYF.

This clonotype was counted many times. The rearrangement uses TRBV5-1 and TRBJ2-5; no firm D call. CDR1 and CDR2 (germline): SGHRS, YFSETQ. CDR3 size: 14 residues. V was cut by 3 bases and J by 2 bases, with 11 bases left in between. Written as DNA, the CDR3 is TGCGCCAGCAGCTCCAGGACGGATCAAGAGACCCAGTACTTC. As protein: CASSSRTDQETQYF.

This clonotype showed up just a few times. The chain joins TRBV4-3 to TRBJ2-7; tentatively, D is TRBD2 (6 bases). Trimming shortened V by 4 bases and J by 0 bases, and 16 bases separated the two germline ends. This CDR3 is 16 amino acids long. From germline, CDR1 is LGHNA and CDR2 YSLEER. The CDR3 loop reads CASSLRSDGSSYEQYF. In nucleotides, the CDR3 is TGCGCCAGCAGCCTTCGTTCGGACGGGAGCTCCTACGAGCAGTACTTC.

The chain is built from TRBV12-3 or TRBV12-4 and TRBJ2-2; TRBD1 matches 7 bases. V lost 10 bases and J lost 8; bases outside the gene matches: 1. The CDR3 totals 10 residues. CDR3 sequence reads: CATRGGELFF. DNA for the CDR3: TGTGCCACCAGGGGGGGGGAGCTGTTTTTT.

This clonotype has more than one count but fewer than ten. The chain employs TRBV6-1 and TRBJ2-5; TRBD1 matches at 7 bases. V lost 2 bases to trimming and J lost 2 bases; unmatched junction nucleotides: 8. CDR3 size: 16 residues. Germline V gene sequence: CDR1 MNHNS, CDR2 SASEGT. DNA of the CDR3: TGTGCCAGCAGTGAAAGTCCTACAGGGGCACAAGAGACCCAGTACTTC. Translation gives CASSESPTGAQETQYF.

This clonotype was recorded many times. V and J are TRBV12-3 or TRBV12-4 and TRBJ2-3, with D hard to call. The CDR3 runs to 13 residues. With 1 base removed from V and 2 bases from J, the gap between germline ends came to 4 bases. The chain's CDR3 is CASSLGHTDTQYF. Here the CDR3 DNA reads TGTGCCAGCAGTTTAGGGCACACAGATACGCAGTATTTT.